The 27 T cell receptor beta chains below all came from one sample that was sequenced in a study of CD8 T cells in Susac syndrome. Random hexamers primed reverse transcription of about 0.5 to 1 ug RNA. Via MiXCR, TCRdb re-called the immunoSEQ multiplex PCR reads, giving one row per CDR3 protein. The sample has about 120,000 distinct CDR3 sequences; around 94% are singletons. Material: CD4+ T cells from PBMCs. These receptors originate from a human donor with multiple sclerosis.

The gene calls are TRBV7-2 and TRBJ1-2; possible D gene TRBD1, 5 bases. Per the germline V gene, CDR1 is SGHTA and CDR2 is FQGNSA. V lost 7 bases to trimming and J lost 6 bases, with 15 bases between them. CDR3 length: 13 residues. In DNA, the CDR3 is TGTGCCAGCAATCCATCCCCAGGGCATGGCTACACCTTC. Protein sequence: CASNPSPGHGYTF.

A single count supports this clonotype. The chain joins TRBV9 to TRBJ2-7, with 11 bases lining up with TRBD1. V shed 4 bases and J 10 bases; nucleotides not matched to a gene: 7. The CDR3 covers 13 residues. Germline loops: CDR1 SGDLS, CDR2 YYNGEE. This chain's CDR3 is CASSSSGQGVQYF. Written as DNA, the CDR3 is TGTGCCAGCAGCAGTTCGGGACAGGGGGTACAGTACTTC.

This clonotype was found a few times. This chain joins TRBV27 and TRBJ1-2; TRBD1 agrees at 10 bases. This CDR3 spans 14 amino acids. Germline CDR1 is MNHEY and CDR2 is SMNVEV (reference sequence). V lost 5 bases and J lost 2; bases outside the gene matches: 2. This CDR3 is CASSVGQGNYGYTF. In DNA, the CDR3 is TGTGCCAGCAGTGTGGGACAGGGGAACTATGGCTACACCTTC.

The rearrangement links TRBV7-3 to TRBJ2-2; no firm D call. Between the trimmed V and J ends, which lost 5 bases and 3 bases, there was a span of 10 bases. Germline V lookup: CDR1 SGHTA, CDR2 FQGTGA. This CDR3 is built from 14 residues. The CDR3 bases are TGTGCCAGCAGCCTCGGGTGGGACACCGGGGAGCTGTTTTTT. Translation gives CASSLGWDTGELFF.

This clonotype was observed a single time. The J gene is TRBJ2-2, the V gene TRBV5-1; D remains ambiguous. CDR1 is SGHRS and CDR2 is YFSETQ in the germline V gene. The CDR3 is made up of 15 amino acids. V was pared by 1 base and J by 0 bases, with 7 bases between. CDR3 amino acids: CASSLRPTNTGELFF. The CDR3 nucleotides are TGCGCCAGCAGCTTGAGACCTACGAACACCGGGGAGCTGTTTTTT.

The CDR3 spells CASSQGQVAGELFF. The CDR3 DNA is TGTGCCAGCAGCCAGGGACAGGTAGCCGGGGAGCTGTTTTTT. The chain couples TRBV5-4 to TRBJ2-2, with TRBD1 identical over 8 bases. The CDR3 consists of 14 residues. CDR1 and CDR2 (germline): SGHNT, YYREEE (reference sequence). After removal of 4 bases from V and 6 bases from J, the junction contained 5 bases not matched to a gene.

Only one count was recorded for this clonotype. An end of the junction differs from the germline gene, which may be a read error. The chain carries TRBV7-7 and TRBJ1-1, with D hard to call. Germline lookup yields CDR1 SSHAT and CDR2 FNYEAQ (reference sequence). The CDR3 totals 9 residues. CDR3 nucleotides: TGTGCTAGCAGCCCCGGGGCTTTCTTT. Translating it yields CASSPGAFF. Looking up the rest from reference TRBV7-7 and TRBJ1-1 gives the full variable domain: GAGVSQSPRYKVTKRGQDVTLRCDPISSHATLYWYQQALGQGPEFLTYFNYEAQPDKSGLPSDRFSAERPEGSISTLTIQRTEQRDSAMYRCASSPGAFFGQGTRLTVV.

CDR3 sequence reads: CASSGTGGAYNEQFF. For the CDR3, the DNA is TGTGCCAGCAGCGGGACGGGCGGAGCCTACAATGAGCAGTTCTTC. The chain carries TRBV5-4 and TRBJ2-1, with D tentatively TRBD1 or TRBD2 (5 bases each). The V gene lost 4 bases and the J gene lost 2 bases, with 13 bases spanning the gap. The CDR3 is made up of 15 amino acids. The germline V gene has CDR1 SGHNT and CDR2 YYREEE (reference sequence).

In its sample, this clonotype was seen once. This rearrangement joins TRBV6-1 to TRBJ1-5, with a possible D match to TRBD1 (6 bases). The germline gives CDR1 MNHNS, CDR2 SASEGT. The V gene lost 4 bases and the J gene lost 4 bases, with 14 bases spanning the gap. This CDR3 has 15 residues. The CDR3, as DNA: TGTGCCAGCAGTGCCATCCCACAGGGTAATCAGCCCCAGCATTTT. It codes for CASSAIPQGNQPQHF.

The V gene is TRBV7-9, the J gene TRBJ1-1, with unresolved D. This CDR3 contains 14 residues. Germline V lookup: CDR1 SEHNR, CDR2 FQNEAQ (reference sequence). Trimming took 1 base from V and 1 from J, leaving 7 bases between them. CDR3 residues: CASSLEAGNTEAFF. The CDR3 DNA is TGTGCCAGCAGCTTAGAAGCAGGGAACACTGAAGCTTTCTTT.

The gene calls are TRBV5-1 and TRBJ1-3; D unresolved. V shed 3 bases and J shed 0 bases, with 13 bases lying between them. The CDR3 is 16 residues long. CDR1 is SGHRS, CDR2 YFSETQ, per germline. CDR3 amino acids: CASSSPGSSSGNTIYF. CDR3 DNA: TGCGCCAGCAGCTCACCCGGCTCCAGCTCTGGAAACACCATATATTTT.

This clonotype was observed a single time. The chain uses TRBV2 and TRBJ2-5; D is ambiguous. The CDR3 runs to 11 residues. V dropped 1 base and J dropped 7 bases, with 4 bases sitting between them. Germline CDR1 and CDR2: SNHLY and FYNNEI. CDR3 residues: CASSEGGTQYF. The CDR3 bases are TGTGCCAGCAGTGAAGGTGGGACCCAGTACTTC.

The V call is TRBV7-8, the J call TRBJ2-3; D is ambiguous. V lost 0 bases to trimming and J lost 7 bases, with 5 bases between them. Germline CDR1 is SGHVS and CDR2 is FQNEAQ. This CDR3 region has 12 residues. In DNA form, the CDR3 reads TGTGCCAGCAGCTTAGCCACTCATACGCAGTATTTT. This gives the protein CASSLATHTQYF.

DNA for the CDR3: TGTGCCTGGAGTGATAAGGGGCCAAACAATCAGCCCCAGCATTTT. Protein sequence: CAWSDKGPNNQPQHF. This sequence joins TRBV30 and TRBJ1-5, with D possibly matching TRBD1 (5 bases). The ends were cut back, 1 base at V and 3 bases at J, with 13 bases in the middle. The V gene's germline CDR1 is GTSNPN and CDR2 SVGIG (reference sequence). This CDR3 contains 15 residues.

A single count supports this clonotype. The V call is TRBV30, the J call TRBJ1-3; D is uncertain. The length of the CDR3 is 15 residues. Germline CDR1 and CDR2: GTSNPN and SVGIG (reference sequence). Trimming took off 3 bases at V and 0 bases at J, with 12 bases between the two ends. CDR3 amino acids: CAWRRGQSSGNTIYF. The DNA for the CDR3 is TGTGCCTGGAGGAGAGGGCAATCCTCTGGAAACACCATATATTTT.

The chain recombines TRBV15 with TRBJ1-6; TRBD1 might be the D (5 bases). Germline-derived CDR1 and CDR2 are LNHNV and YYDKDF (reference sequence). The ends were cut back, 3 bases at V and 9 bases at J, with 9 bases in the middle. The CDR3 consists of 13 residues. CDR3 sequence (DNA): TGTGCCACCAGCAGGGGGGGGTTTTCACCCCTCCACTTT. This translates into CATSRGGFSPLHF.

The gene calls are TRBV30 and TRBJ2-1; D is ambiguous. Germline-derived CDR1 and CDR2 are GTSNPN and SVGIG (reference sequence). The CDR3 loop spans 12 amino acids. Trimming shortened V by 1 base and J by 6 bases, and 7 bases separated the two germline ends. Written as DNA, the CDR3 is TGTGCCTGGAGTGAGTCCAGCAATGAGCAGTTCTTC. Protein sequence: CAWSESSNEQFF. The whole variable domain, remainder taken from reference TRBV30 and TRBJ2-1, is SQTIHQWPATLVQPVGSPLSLECTVEGTSNPNLYWYRQAAGRGLQLLFYSVGIGQISSEVPQNLSASRPQDRQFILSSKKLLLSDSGFYLCAWSESSNEQFFGPGTRLTVL.

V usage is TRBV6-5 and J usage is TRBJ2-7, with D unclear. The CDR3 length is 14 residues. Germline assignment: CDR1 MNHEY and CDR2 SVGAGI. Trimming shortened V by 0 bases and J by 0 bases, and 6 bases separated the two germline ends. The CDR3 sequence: CASSYSRPSYEQYF. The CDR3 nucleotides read TGTGCCAGCAGTTACTCCCGCCCCTCCTACGAGCAGTACTTC.

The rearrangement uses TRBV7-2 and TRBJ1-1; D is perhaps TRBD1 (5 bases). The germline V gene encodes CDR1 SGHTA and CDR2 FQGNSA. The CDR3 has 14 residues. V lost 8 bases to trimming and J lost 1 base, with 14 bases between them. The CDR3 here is CASRVGAANTEAFF. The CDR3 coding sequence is TGTGCCAGCCGCGTTGGGGCTGCGAACACTGAAGCTTTCTTT.

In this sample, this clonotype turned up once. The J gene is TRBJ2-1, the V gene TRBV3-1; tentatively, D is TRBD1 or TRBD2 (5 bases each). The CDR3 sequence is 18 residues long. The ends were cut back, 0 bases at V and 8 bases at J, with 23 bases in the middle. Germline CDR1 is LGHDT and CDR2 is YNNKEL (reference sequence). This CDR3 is CASSQDPMAPGPLDEQFF. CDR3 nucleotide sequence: TGTGCCAGCAGCCAAGATCCTATGGCTCCGGGACCGCTCGATGAGCAGTTCTTC.

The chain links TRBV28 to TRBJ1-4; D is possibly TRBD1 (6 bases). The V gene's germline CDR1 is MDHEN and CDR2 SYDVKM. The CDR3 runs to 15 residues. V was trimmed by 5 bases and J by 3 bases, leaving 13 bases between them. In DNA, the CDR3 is TGTGCCAGCAGTATGGAAGGGACATCTAATGAAAAACTGTTTTTT. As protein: CASSMEGTSNEKLFF.

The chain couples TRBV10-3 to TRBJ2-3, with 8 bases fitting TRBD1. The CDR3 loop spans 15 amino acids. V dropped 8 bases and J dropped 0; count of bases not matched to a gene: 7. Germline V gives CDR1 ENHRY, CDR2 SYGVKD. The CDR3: CAISYQGASTDTQYF. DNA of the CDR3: TGTGCCATCTCCTATCAGGGGGCTAGCACAGATACGCAGTATTTT.

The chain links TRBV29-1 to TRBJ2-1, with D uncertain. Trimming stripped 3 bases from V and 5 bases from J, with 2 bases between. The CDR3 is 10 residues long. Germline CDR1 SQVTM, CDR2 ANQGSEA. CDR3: CSVENNEQFF. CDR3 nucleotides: TGCAGCGTTGAGAACAATGAGCAGTTCTTC.

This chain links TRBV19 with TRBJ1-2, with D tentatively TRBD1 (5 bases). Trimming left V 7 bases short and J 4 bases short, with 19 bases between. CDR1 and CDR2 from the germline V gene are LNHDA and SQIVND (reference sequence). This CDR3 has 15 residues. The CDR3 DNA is TGTGCCAGTACCAAAGATCCGGGACGGAGCTATGGCTACACCTTC. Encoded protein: CASTKDPGRSYGYTF. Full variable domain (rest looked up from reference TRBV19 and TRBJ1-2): DGGITQSPKYLFRKEGQNVTLSCEQNLNHDAMYWYRQDPGQGLRLIYYSQIVNDFQKGDIAEGYSVSREKKESFPLTVTSAQKNPTAFYLCASTKDPGRSYGYTFGSGTRLTVV.

CDR3 amino acids: CASSGFIRGATEAFF. The CDR3 nucleotides are TGCGCCAGCAGTGGGTTCATCCGGGGCGCCACTGAAGCTTTCTTT. The genes are TRBV10-2 and TRBJ1-1, with D maybe TRBD1 (5 bases). The V gene lost 4 bases and the J gene lost 4 bases, with 16 bases spanning the gap. The CDR3 covers 15 residues. Germline-derived CDR1 and CDR2 are WSHSY and SAAADI.

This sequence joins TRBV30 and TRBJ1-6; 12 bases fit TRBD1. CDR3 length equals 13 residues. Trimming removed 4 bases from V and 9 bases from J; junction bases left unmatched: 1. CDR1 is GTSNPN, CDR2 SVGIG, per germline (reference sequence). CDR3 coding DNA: TGTGCCTGGATGGGACAGGGGGCTTCACCCCTCCACTTT. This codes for CAWMGQGASPLHF.

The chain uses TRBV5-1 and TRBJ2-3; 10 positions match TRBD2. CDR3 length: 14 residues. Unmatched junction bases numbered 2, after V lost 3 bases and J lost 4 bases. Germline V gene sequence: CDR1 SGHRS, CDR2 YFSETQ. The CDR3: CASSSGLAPDTQYF. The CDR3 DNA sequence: TGCGCCAGCAGCTCGGGACTAGCGCCAGATACGCAGTATTTT. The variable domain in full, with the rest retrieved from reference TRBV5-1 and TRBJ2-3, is KAGVTQTPRYLIKTRGQQVTLSCSPISGHRSVSWYQQTPGQGLQFLFEYFSETQRNKGNFPGRFSGRQFSNSRSEMNVSTLELGDSALYLCASSSGLAPDTQYFGPGTRLTVL.